This T cell receptor (beta chain) was documented in a study of T cell changes during pregnancy in multiple sclerosis (dated by TCRdb to about 2019). Regarding the research as a whole: Changes in the T cell repertoire over the course of pregnancy were examined in this study in women with multiple sclerosis.

Details on this clone: Its antigen is still unknown. No base-level quality is on record; no much larger clone is a single base apart.

Cut back by 5 bases and 5 bases, the V and J ends lie 8 bases apart. From the cysteine through the phenylalanine, the CDR3 covers 12 amino acids. CDR3 DNA is the only sequence kept; it has 36 bases, read in frame from the first base. CDR1 LNHDA and CDR2 SQIVND are derived from the germline V gene (reference sequence). The method was the immunoSEQ multiplex PCR assay. Imported from immuneACCESS, the table was reduced by TCRdb to in-frame sequences with V and J called. These copies leave out some clones; in studies compared against another copy, an unresolved V gene accounts for under half, and the cause of the remainder is not known. Recorded for this sample are roughly 56,000 clones; about 90% of them occurred a single time. About 0.5% of the sample comes from the top ten.

This TCR was sampled from a female donor in good health, enrolled as a control in a pregnancy study. The chain links TRBV19 with TRBJ2-3, with no reliable assignment of the D segment. Sequenced here: CD4+ T cells from peripheral blood mononuclear cells, sampled after pregnancy. DNA sequence: TGTGCCAGTAGTCTAATAAGAGATACGCAGTATTTT. Its product reads: CASSLIRDTQYF.